These 9 T cell receptor beta chains came from one sample sequenced in a study of shared clonotypes between healthy human individuals. Produced via immunoSEQ multiplex PCR; TCRdb's table is partial and in-frame only. Among some 450,000 clones listed, around 77% were seen once. Material: PBMCs. The origin of the receptors is a woman between 35 and 50 years old in good health. Some clones in this sample may be carry-over from other donors' samples.

J is TRBJ1-5 and V is TRBV30, with D uncertain. The germline CDR1 and CDR2 sequences are GTSNPN and SVGIG (reference sequence). V was pared by 5 bases and J by 9 bases, with 20 bases between. The CDR3 is 14 residues long. The CDR3 coding sequence is TGTGCCTGGGATCTTAAGGCCACCGCGGGGCCCCAGCATTTT. Translated, it gives CAWDLKATAGPQHF.

V is TRBV28 and J is TRBJ2-1, with TRBD2 identical over 11 bases. From germline, CDR1 is MDHEN and CDR2 SYDVKM. Trimming cost V 7 bases and J 3 bases; bases outside gene matches: 5. The CDR3 runs to 15 residues. CDR3 bases: TGTGCCAGCACAACCGGGACTAGCGGCTACAATGAGCAGTTCTTC. It is translated as CASTTGTSGYNEQFF.

CDR3 sequence (DNA): TGTGCCCACCAAAGGGGGCGCTCCTACAATGAGCAGTTCTTC. The encoded protein is CAHQRGRSYNEQFF. The V call is TRBV30, the J call TRBJ2-1, with 7 bases aligning to TRBD1. The CDR3 runs to 14 residues. Germline CDR1 is GTSNPN and CDR2 is SVGIG (reference sequence). The junction had 7 bases not matched to a gene; V was cut back by 8 bases and J by 0 bases. Full variable domain (remainder filled in from reference TRBV30 and TRBJ2-1): SQTIHQWPATLVQPVGSPLSLECTVEGTSNPNLYWYRQAAGRGLQLLFYSVGIGQISSEVPQNLSASRPQDRQFILSSKKLLLSDSGFYLCAHQRGRSYNEQFFGPGTRLTVL.

The rearrangement uses TRBV2 and TRBJ2-1, with 10 bases that match TRBD2. V trimming: 8 bases; J trimming: 0 bases; junction bases outside the gene matches: 4. Germline lookup yields CDR1 SNHLY and CDR2 FYNNEI. The CDR3 has 15 residues. The CDR3 DNA sequence: TGTGCCAGCGAATTAGCGGGAGGCTCCTACAATGAGCAGTTCTTC. This encodes CASELAGGSYNEQFF.

A single count supports this clone. V and J are TRBV27 and TRBJ1-2, with 9 bases matching TRBD1. Germline-derived CDR1 and CDR2 are MNHEY and SMNVEV (reference sequence). This CDR3 contains 16 residues. The J segment lost 8 bases and the V segment lost 6 bases, leaving 16 bases of the junction unmatched. CDR3 DNA sequence: TGTGCCAGCAGCCAAGGCCGGGGACAGGGTACAGAAGGCTACACCTTC. Residues: CASSQGRGQGTEGYTF.

The V call is TRBV5-1, the J call TRBJ1-1; no definite D call. Trimming removed 0 bases from V and 4 bases from J, with 16 bases in between. The CDR3 covers 16 residues. Germline V gives CDR1 SGHRS, CDR2 YFSETQ. The CDR3 nucleotides are TGCGCCAGCAGCTTGGACGGAGGGTGGCTGGGCACTGAAGCTTTCTTT. It encodes CASSLDGGWLGTEAFF.

Notes on this clone: It is likely a read error: a sequence one base away is far more abundant. The V and J genes are TRBV2 and TRBJ1-2; 7 nucleotides agree with TRBD1. Germline V gene lookup returns CDR1 SNHLY and CDR2 FYNNEI. V lost 1 base and J lost 5; bases outside the gene matches: 4. CDR3 length: 14 residues. This CDR3 reads CASSEEGTVYGYTF. In DNA, the CDR3 is TGTGCCAGCAGTGAAGAGGGGACAGTGTATGGCTACACCTTC.

This clone occurred once. The CDR3 DNA follows: TGTGCCAGCAGCCTCCTCGGGGAGAACACTGAAGCTTTCTTT. Translation gives CASSLLGENTEAFF. J is TRBJ1-1 and V is TRBV7-9, with D unresolved. V was clipped by 5 bases and J by 1 base, with 11 bases between them. There are 14 residues in the CDR3. CDR1 and CDR2 from the germline V gene are SEHNR and FQNEAQ (reference sequence).

V and J are TRBV29-1 and TRBJ2-1; D unresolved. CDR3 length: 15 residues. V lost 6 bases and J 6 bases, leaving 21 bases between the germline ends. Germline V gene lookup returns CDR1 SQVTM and CDR2 ANQGSEA. For the CDR3, the DNA is TGCAGCGTGACTCTATGGGCCCGGCCCGGCAATGAGCAGTTCTTC. Its translation is CSVTLWARPGNEQFF.